A single sample is the source of the 9 T cell receptor beta chains below, sequenced in a study of response to subunit inactivated influenza vaccine (dated by TCRdb to the late 2010s). Libraries were prepared through RT-PCR. Sequenced using an Illumina HiSeq 2500. TCRdb itself trimmed the public reads at Q25 with fastp, ran MiXCR and retained productive beta chains. A single entry per CDR3 protein holds the most common genes and DNA from its merged rows. The sample table contains 150,000 to 200,000 distinct CDR3 sequences; only one count was recorded for roughly 10% of them. Jointly, the top ten make up approximately 35% of the sample. Sample: CD8+ T cells sorted from PBMCs, taken less than 30 months after vaccination. These receptor sequences come from a man aged 50 to 69 who received an inactivated influenza vaccine. Donor details come from another sample of the same person, matched by shared clones.

V and J are TRBV6-5 and TRBJ2-1, with TRBD2 identical over 10 bases. This CDR3 has 17 residues. CDR1 is MNHEY and CDR2 is SVGAGI in the germline V gene. V gave up 2 bases and J gave up 3 bases; unmatched junction bases: 7. The DNA of the CDR3 is TGTGCCAGCAGTTACGGCCTAGCGGGGGCCCTCTACAATGAGCAGTTCTTC. Translated, it gives CASSYGLAGALYNEQFF.

V gene TRBV5-1 combines with J gene TRBJ2-7, with D possibly matching TRBD1 (6 bases). Germline CDR1 is SGHRS and CDR2 is YFSETQ. Trimming cost V 3 bases and J 3 bases, with 13 bases left between them. CDR3 length: 14 amino acids. The CDR3 coding sequence is TGCGCCAGCAGCTCGGCCGGGACAAGCTACGAGCAGTACTTC. It is translated as CASSSAGTSYEQYF.

V gene TRBV7-9 combines with J gene TRBJ2-3; 10 positions agree with TRBD2. Germline V CDR1 and CDR2: SEHNR, FQNEAQ (reference sequence). The CDR3 sequence is 13 residues long. As DNA, the CDR3 is TGTTCAGTCGGACTAGCGGTGACAGATACGCAGTATTTT. It is translated as CSVGLAVTDTQYF.

This clonotype was seen a few times. This CDR3 reads CASSGLDRSYEQYF. The CDR3 bases are TGTGCCAGCAGCGGACTGGACAGGTCCTACGAGCAGTACTTC. The V gene is TRBV6-1, the J gene TRBJ2-7; 7 bases map to TRBD1. V shed 6 bases, J shed 1 base, and the junction held 6 bases outside the gene matches. The CDR3 contains 14 residues. CDR1 is MNHNS, CDR2 SASEGT, per germline.

The chain uses TRBV11-2 and TRBJ2-4; D assignment may be TRBD1 or TRBD2 (5 bases each). V gave up 5 bases and J gave up 8 bases, with 22 bases separating them. Looked up from germline, CDR1 is SGHAT and CDR2 is FQNNGV. The CDR3 is 16 amino acids. This CDR3 is CASSPALGQGEDIQYF. The CDR3 coding sequence is TGTGCCAGCAGCCCCGCCCTCGGGCAGGGAGAGGACATTCAGTACTTC.

The J gene is TRBJ2-1, the V gene TRBV11-1; possible D gene TRBD2, 5 bases. Germline V gene sequence: CDR1 SGHAT, CDR2 FQDESV (reference sequence). Trimming stripped 5 bases from V and 1 base from J, with 21 bases between. This CDR3 has 18 amino acids. The CDR3 DNA follows: TGTGCCAGCAGCGTCACCTGGACTGACGATGGGTCCTACAATGAGCAGTTCTTC. The encoded protein is CASSVTWTDDGSYNEQFF.

The sample holds a few counts of this clonotype. This rearrangement joins TRBV2 to TRBJ2-2; possibly TRBD1 for D (5 bases). Germline assignment: CDR1 SNHLY and CDR2 FYNNEI. This CDR3 spans 16 amino acids. V lost 1 base and J lost 0, with 9 bases in between. The CDR3, as DNA: TGTGCCAGCAGTGAAGGGGGCAGGGCGAACACCGGGGAGCTGTTTTTT. Its protein is CASSEGGRANTGELFF.

This chain uses TRBV20-1 with TRBJ2-5; TRBD2 matches 10 bases. There are 14 residues in the CDR3. V gave up 6 bases and J gave up 1 base; unmatched junction bases: 5. Germline-derived CDR1 and CDR2 are DFQATT and SNEGSKA (reference sequence). Here the CDR3 DNA reads TGCAGTGCAAAACTAGCGGGGCTCCAAGAGACCCAGTACTTC. It specifies CSAKLAGLQETQYF.

The chain joins TRBV25-1 to TRBJ2-5, with TRBD1 matching over 8 bases. Germline assignment: CDR1 MGHDK and CDR2 SYGVNS. V dropped 6 bases and J dropped 2; count of bases not matched to a gene: 5. The CDR3 length is 14 residues. DNA for the CDR3: TGTGCCAGCAGCCAGGGGGCTATACAAGAGACCCAGTACTTC. It is translated as CASSQGAIQETQYF.